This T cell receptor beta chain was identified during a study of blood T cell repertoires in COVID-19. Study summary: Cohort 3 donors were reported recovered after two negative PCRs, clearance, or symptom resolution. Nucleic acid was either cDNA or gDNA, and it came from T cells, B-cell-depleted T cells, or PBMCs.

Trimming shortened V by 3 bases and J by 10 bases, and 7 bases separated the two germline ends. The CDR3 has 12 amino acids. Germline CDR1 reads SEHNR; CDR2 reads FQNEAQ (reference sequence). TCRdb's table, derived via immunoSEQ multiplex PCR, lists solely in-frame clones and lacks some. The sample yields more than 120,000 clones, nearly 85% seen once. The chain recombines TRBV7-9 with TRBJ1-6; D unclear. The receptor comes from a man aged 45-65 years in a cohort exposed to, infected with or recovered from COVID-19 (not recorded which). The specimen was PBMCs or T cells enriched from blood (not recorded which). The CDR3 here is CASSFGESPLHF. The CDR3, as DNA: TGTGCCAGCAGCTTCGGAGAATCACCCCTCCACTTT.